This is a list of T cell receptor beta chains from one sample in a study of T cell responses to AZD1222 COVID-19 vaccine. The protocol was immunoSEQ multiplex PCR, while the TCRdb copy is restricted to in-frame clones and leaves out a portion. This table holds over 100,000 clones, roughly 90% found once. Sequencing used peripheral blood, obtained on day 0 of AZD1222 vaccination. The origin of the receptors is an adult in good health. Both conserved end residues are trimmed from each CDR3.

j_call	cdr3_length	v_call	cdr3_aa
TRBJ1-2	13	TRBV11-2	ASSSADRGLFGYT
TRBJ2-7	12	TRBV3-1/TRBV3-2	ASSSDRGPYEQY
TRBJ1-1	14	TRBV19	ASSIFTLGVNTEAF
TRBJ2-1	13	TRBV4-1	ASSQELAGGLGQF
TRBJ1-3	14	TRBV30	AWSVIFAVSGNTIY
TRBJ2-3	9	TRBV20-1	SSEGGDTQY
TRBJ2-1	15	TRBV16	ASSHEWVAGGHNEQF
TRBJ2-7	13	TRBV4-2	ASSQVTGEFHEQY
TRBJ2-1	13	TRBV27	ASSFLAGGYNEQF
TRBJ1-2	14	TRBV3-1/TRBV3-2	ASSQGPLSMSYGYT
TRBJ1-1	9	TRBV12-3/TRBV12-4	ASSLRDEAF
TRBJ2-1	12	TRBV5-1	ASSLVGRENEQF
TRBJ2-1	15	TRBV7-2	ASSRRVTTPSHNEQF
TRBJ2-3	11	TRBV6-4	ASSDGSTDTQY
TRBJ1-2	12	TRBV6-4	ASLTGRGDYGYT
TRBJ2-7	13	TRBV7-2	ASSSGLGGFYEQY
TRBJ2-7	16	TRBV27	ASSLWGPSGKFSYEQY
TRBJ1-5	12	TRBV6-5	ASSQRTANQPQH
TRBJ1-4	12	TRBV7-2	ASSYPGVREKLF
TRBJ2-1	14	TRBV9	ASSARTRGLGDEQF
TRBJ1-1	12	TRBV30	AWSLVGGYTEAF
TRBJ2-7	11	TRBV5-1	ASSRLGSREQY
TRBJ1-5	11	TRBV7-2	ASSSYDRQPQH
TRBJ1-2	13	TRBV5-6	ASSLRTGTVFGYT
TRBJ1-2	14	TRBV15	ATSTRTSRFNYGYT
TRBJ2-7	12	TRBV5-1	ASSRELASLEQY
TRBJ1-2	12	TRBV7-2	ASSLMPGNYGYT
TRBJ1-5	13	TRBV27	ASSAGTGGNQPQH
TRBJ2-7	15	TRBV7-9	ASSSPSGTGGFYEQY
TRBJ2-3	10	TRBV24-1	ATSDFGGTQY
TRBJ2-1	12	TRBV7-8	ASGLAGGYNEQF
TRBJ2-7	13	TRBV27	ASSFKGTDSYEQY
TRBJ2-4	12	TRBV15	ATSRDRGRNIQY
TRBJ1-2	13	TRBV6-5	ASSYWGPRGDGYT
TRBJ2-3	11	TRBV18	ASSPLTGSQAY
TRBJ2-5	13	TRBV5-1	ASSWPRGSEETQY
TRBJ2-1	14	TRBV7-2	ASSSKQGASNNEQF